Presented here are 5 T cell receptor beta chains from one specimen sequenced in a study of T cells in Graves' hyperthyroidism and ophthalmopathy. TCR beta CDR3 regions were amplified from RNA. Carried out on the TCR CDR3, a first-round RT-PCR used the HTBI primer set. MiXCR, applied by TCRdb to the multiplex PCR reads, yields one record per CDR3 protein. The data hold roughly 600,000 distinct CDR3 sequences, with around 13% observed a single time. Material: blood. These receptors all come from a woman in her forties or fifties with Graves' ophthalmopathy.

J is TRBJ2-1 and V is TRBV13; TRBD2 agrees at 7 bases. The CDR3 length is 14 residues. V lost 8 bases and J lost 3; bases outside the gene matches: 7. CDR1 and CDR2 (germline): PRHDT, FYEKMQ (reference sequence). CDR3 region: CASESKRDYNEQFF. CDR3 bases: TGTGCCAGCGAATCGAAGCGGGACTACAATGAGCAGTTCTTC.

This clonotype came up many times. The chain uses TRBV5-1 and TRBJ2-3; D may match TRBD1 or TRBD2 (5 bases each). With 7 bases removed from V and 4 bases from J, the gap between germline ends came to 16 bases. Germline assignment: CDR1 SGHRS and CDR2 YFSETQ. The CDR3 consists of 14 residues. The CDR3 coding sequence is TGCGCCAGCGATCCAGGGACCATCCCAGATACGCAGTATTTT. Translating it yields CASDPGTIPDTQYF. The full variable domain, with the rest looked up from reference TRBV5-1 and TRBJ2-3, is KAGVTQTPRYLIKTRGQQVTLSCSPISGHRSVSWYQQTPGQGLQFLFEYFSETQRNKGNFPGRFSGRQFSNSRSEMNVSTLELGDSALYLCASDPGTIPDTQYFGPGTRLTVL.

This clonotype was detected many times. The chain couples TRBV20-1 to TRBJ2-7, with unresolved D. The CDR3 has 14 amino acids. Germline V gene data show CDR1 as DFQATT and CDR2 as SNEGSKA (reference sequence). Trimming stripped 0 bases from V and 3 bases from J, with 12 bases between. The CDR3 bases are TGCAGTGCTAGAGAGAAGCCTATCCACTACGAGCAGTACTTC. Amino acid sequence: CSAREKPIHYEQYF.

This clonotype has ten or more counts. V is TRBV7-2 and J is TRBJ2-5; D not certain. V was clipped by 1 base and J by 1 base, with 10 bases between them. The CDR3 runs 15 residues. Germline V lookup: CDR1 SGHTA, CDR2 FQGNSA. CDR3 loop: CASSLDSRFQETQYF. CDR3 nucleotides: TGTGCCAGCAGCTTAGATAGTAGATTCCAAGAGACCCAGTACTTC.

The V gene is TRBV18, the J gene TRBJ2-1, with D perhaps being TRBD1 or TRBD2 (6 bases each). The germline V and J ends were trimmed by 6 bases and 7 bases, with 16 bases remaining between them. This CDR3 has 14 residues. Germline V gene data show CDR1 as KGHSH and CDR2 as LQKENI. The chain's CDR3 is CASSLQTGRNEQFF. The CDR3 coding sequence is TGTGCCAGCTCCCTACAAACAGGGAGGAATGAGCAGTTCTTC. Full variable domain (remainder filled in from reference TRBV18 and TRBJ2-1): NAGVMQNPRHLVRRRGQEARLRCSPMKGHSHVYWYRQLPEEGLKFMVYLQKENIIDESGMPKERFSAEFPKEGPSILRIQQVVRGDSAAYFCASSLQTGRNEQFFGPGTRLTVL.